One T cell receptor (beta chain) is described in this entry. The data were obtained in a study of blood T cell repertoires in COVID-19. Original analysis: Estimated nucleated cell counts came from reference gene primer amplification. This table comes from immunoSEQ multiplex PCR, and its TCRdb copy is limited to in-frame clones, with some not included. The D gene and trimming were derived from the DNA, and the V and J assignments and clone size from that table. The sample contains approximately 230,000 clones, 85% to 90% of which appear only once. The CDR3 has 15 residues. Germline V gene data show CDR1 as LGHNA and CDR2 as YNFKEQ. The J segment lost 7 bases and the V segment lost 5 bases, leaving 9 bases of the junction unmatched. Ages ranged from 18 to 89 years, with residence in 20 to 30 US areas. Membership in each cohort depended on participant-reported clinical history.

The specimen was PBMCs or T cells enriched from blood (not recorded which). This receptor was identified in a woman between 50 and 59 years old with acute COVID-19. The V and J genes are TRBV4-2 and TRBJ1-5, with 9 nucleotides matching TRBD1. The CDR3 loop reads CASSLPGQGGQPQHF. The CDR3 nucleotides read TGTGCCAGCAGCTTACCGGGACAGGGTGGACAGCCCCAGCATTTT.